Shown below are 20 T cell receptor beta chains from a single sample sequenced in a study of T-cell memory formation after mild COVID-19. TCRdb called the 5' RACE reads again in MiXCR, with one record for every CDR3 protein. Of 350,000 or so distinct CDR3 sequences in the sample, 20% to 25% were seen once. Sequencing was carried out using PBMCs or a T cell subset sorted from them (not recorded which). The receptor source for this set is a man aged 18 to 29 who had mild COVID-19 (a few samples of this study predate the infection). Cell type and time point are not known.

This clonotype was detected only a few times. The chain links TRBV15 to TRBJ1-4, with unresolved D. Germline V gives CDR1 LNHNV, CDR2 YYDKDF (reference sequence). The V end lost 0 bases, the J end lost 0 bases, and 14 bases lay between the germline ends. The CDR3 spans 18 residues. CDR3 nucleotide sequence: TGTGCCACCAGCAGAGATACAGCACTTACTTCAACTAATGAAAAACTGTTTTTT. This gives the protein CATSRDTALTSTNEKLFF.

The sample holds a few counts of this clonotype. CDR3 region: CASSQGRGQNSPLHF. DNA of the CDR3: TGTGCCAGCAGCCAAGGCAGGGGGCAAAACTCACCCCTCCACTTT. The chain carries TRBV3-1 and TRBJ1-6, with 8 bases lining up with TRBD1. V lost 1 base, J lost 10 bases, and 6 bases stayed unmatched. The length of the CDR3 is 15 residues. Germline V gene data show CDR1 as LGHDT and CDR2 as YNNKEL (reference sequence).

This clonotype turned up a few times. J is TRBJ1-1 and V is TRBV12-3 or TRBV12-4; maybe TRBD1 (6 bases). Trimming shortened V by 4 bases and J by 2 bases, and 23 bases separated the two germline ends. The CDR3 is 18 amino acids. The CDR3 DNA reads as TGTGCCAGCAGTTCCCCCCGGGGTGTCAAGGGGGTTAACACTGAAGCTTTCTTT. Translation gives CASSSPRGVKGVNTEAFF.

The V call is TRBV4-3, the J call TRBJ2-1; the match to TRBD1 covers 7 bases. CDR3 length equals 14 residues. Trimming at V came to 4 bases and at J to 9 bases, leaving 9 bases not matched to a gene. Germline CDR1 is LGHNA and CDR2 is YSLEER. CDR3 sequence reads: CASSLDRAVGEQFF. The CDR3 region has the DNA TGCGCCAGCAGCCTTGACAGGGCCGTGGGTGAGCAGTTCTTC.

This clonotype has a handful of counts. The chain has TRBV6-1 and TRBJ2-7; TRBD1 might be the D (6 bases). CDR1 is MNHNS and CDR2 is SASEGT in the germline V gene. This CDR3 is 14 amino acids long. V was shortened by 8 bases and J by 5 bases, with 19 bases between the two germline ends. The CDR3 protein is CASGELTGKHEQYV. The DNA of the CDR3 is TGTGCCAGCGGCGAGCTCACAGGGAAACACGAGCAGTACGTC.

V gene TRBV6-2 or TRBV6-3 combines with J gene TRBJ1-2; no definite D call. The ends were cut back, 5 bases at V and 5 bases at J, with 9 bases in the middle. This CDR3 has 12 amino acids. Germline CDR1 MNHEY, CDR2 SVGEGT. CDR3 loop: CASSLDPYGYTF. The CDR3 DNA sequence: TGTGCCAGCAGTCTTGACCCTTATGGCTACACCTTC.

The sample holds a few counts of this clonotype. V and J are TRBV5-1 and TRBJ1-2, with TRBD1 matching 12 bases. Germline V gene data show CDR1 as SGHRS and CDR2 as YFSETQ. This CDR3 has 14 residues. V gave up 3 bases and J gave up 6 bases; unmatched junction bases: 3. CDR3 protein: CASSWGQGADGYTF. The CDR3 coding sequence is TGCGCCAGCAGCTGGGGACAGGGGGCGGATGGCTACACCTTC.

The gene calls are TRBV4-3 and TRBJ1-6; a possible D gene is TRBD1 (5 bases). CDR1 LGHNA and CDR2 YSLEER come from the germline V gene. The CDR3 consists of 14 residues. The V end was cut by 3 bases, the J end by 7 bases, with 10 bases between. The CDR3 bases are TGCGCCAGCAGCCAGGTCGGGACGAATTCACCCCTCCACTTT. This encodes CASSQVGTNSPLHF.

The rearrangement uses TRBV29-1 and TRBJ2-7; perhaps TRBD2 as D (6 bases). Trimming left V 8 bases short and J 0 bases short, with 14 bases between. This CDR3 has 13 residues. CDR1 is SQVTM and CDR2 is ANQGSEA in the germline V gene. CDR3 residues: CSFRDGSSYEQYF. CDR3 DNA sequence: TGCAGCTTCAGGGACGGGAGCTCCTACGAGCAGTACTTC.

The V gene is TRBV28, the J gene TRBJ1-6; possible D gene TRBD1, 6 bases. This CDR3 contains 12 residues. V was pared by 6 bases and J by 15 bases, with 15 bases between. Germline V gives CDR1 MDHEN, CDR2 SYDVKM. The CDR3 DNA reads as TGTGCCAGCAGCCCCTCAGGGGTGCTCCTCCACTTT. This translates into CASSPSGVLLHF. Combining the CDR3 with reference TRBV28 and TRBJ1-6 gives the whole variable domain DVKVTQSSRYLVKRTGEKVFLECVQDMDHENMFWYRQDPGLGLRLIYFSYDVKMKEKGDIPEGYSVSREKKERFSLILESASTNQTSMYLCASSPSGVLLHFGNGTRLTVT.

The J gene is TRBJ1-5, the V gene TRBV7-8; D unclear. Germline CDR1 is SGHVS and CDR2 is FQNEAQ. V was trimmed by 3 bases and J by 2 bases, leaving 11 bases between them. This CDR3 has 15 amino acids. The CDR3 coding sequence is TGTGCCAGCAGCTTGAGGTCCTTAGGCAATCAGCCCCAGCATTTT. Translated: CASSLRSLGNQPQHF.

The CDR3 spells CASRQPGGDTDTQYF. The CDR3 DNA reads as TGTGCCAGCAGACAACCAGGGGGCGACACAGATACGCAGTATTTT. The chain combines TRBV12-3 or TRBV12-4 with TRBJ2-3, with 8 bases lining up with TRBD1. Trimming took 6 bases from V and 2 from J; bases not matched to a gene: 7. The CDR3 totals 15 residues.

This clonotype was detected once. The chain uses TRBV7-6 and TRBJ1-1, with D maybe TRBD1 (6 bases). Germline V gene data show CDR1 as SGHVS and CDR2 as FNYEAQ. The CDR3 has 13 residues. V was pared by 1 base and J by 7 bases, with 10 bases between. The CDR3 DNA is TGTGCCAGCAGCTTAGGGCAGGGGTTTGAAGCTTTCTTT. Its protein is CASSLGQGFEAFF. Full variable domain (missing parts from reference TRBV7-6 and TRBJ1-1): GAGVSQSPRYKVTKRGQDVALRCDPISGHVSLYWYRQALGQGPEFLTYFNYEAQQDKSGLPNDRFSAERPEGSISTLTIQRTEQRDSAMYRCASSLGQGFEAFFGQGTRLTVV.

The rearrangement uses TRBV4-2 and TRBJ1-2; 7 nucleotides line up with TRBD1. Germline V CDR1 and CDR2: LGHNA, YNFKEQ. J lost 6 bases, V lost 6 bases, and 7 bases had no gene match. The CDR3 totals 13 residues. The CDR3 region has the DNA TGTGCCAGCAGGCAAAGAGGACAGGATGGCTACACCTTC. Translation: CASRQRGQDGYTF.

This clonotype was counted between two and nine times. The V gene is TRBV4-1, the J gene TRBJ1-4; 7 bases fit TRBD1. This CDR3 has 18 residues. Germline lookup yields CDR1 MGHRA and CDR2 YSYEKL. Trimming cost V 4 bases and J 7 bases; bases outside gene matches: 18. The CDR3 sequence: CASSRDRQGISLGEKLFF. The CDR3 coding sequence is TGCGCCAGCAGCCGGGATAGACAGGGTATCTCACTCGGTGAAAAACTGTTTTTT.

V gene TRBV7-3 combines with J gene TRBJ2-1, with 8 nucleotides matching TRBD1. The V segment lost 6 bases and the J segment 3 bases; nucleotides outside the gene matches: 7. This CDR3 has 15 residues. The V gene's germline CDR1 is SGHTA and CDR2 FQGTGA. CDR3 residues: CASSTQGAGYNEQFF. For the CDR3, the DNA is TGTGCCAGCAGTACTCAGGGGGCCGGCTACAATGAGCAGTTCTTC.

The chain combines TRBV18 with TRBJ1-2; a weak D match, TRBD1 (5 bases). The germline V and J ends were trimmed by 0 bases and 4 bases, with 9 bases remaining between them. There are 14 residues in the CDR3. Germline V lookup: CDR1 KGHSH, CDR2 LQKENI. The CDR3, as DNA: TGTGCCAGCTCACCACCGGGGGAGGCCTATGGCTACACCTTC. Its protein is CASSPPGEAYGYTF.

The chain employs TRBV24-1 and TRBJ2-1; no definite D call. The V and J ends lost 7 bases and 8 bases respectively, with 8 bases between them. This CDR3 has 11 residues. Germline V lookup: CDR1 KGHDR, CDR2 SFDVKD. The CDR3 protein is CATSLDDEQFF. Here the CDR3 DNA reads TGTGCCACCAGCTTAGATGATGAGCAGTTCTTC.

This clonotype was observed a handful of times. For the CDR3, the DNA is TGCGCCAGCAGCCAAGGTGGGGGATATCAGCCCCAGCATTTT. It yields the protein CASSQGGGYQPQHF. This chain uses TRBV4-3 with TRBJ1-5; possibly TRBD1 for D (5 bases). V lost 1 base and J 5 bases, leaving 9 bases between the germline ends. CDR1 and CDR2 from the germline V gene are LGHNA and YSLEER. The CDR3 length is 14 residues.

The chain combines TRBV7-2 with TRBJ2-5, with 7 nucleotides matching TRBD2. The CDR3 is made up of 15 amino acids. V shed 5 bases, J shed 5 bases, and the junction held 11 bases outside the gene matches. Germline V lookup: CDR1 SGHTA, CDR2 FQGNSA. CDR3 DNA: TGTGCCAGCAGCCCCCGAACGACTAGCCAGGAGACCCAGTACTTC. Protein product: CASSPRTTSQETQYF.